The entry that follows covers one TCR beta chain sequence. This clone's antigen is unknown. No clone much larger than this one lies a single base away; base qualities are absent. The donors were healthy, HIV-negative adults who had no recently reported acute infections or vaccinations. Only Caucasian adults living in Nashville, Tennessee, USA were represented among the donors. For unsorted samples, 100 million or so PBMCs were counted, and genomic DNA was extracted using the QIAamp DNA Blood Mini kit. After blood collection by leukapheresis, PBMCs were isolated using Ficoll-Histopaque density gradient centrifugation and then cryopreserved in the vapor phase of liquid nitrogen. Using the deep immunoSEQ assay, TCR CDR3 regions were amplified from genomic DNA by multiplex PCR. Extracted genomic DNA from each cell subset was spread evenly across all wells of several immunoSEQ 96-well plates, with each plate serving as a replicate. Each replicate PCR for unsorted PBMC received approximately 0.3 ug genomic DNA, equal to about 30,000 T cell genomes. Unsorted PBMC genomic DNA was sequenced across ten immunoSEQ deep assay plates. The purified libraries were quantified using a Qubit 3.0 fluorometer, sized with a Bioanalyzer 2100, and then quantified again using the KAPA Library Quantification kit. Each immunoSEQ 96-well plate was sequenced on its own single-read 150-cycle Illumina NextSeq 550 flow cell. Turning to the authors' computational methods: Because only junctional sequences without quality scores were contained in the immunoSEQ output, filtering matching that applied to full-length reads could not be performed. To assign V/J genes and CDR3, sequences were annotated using PyIR, a Python wrapper for IgBLAST v1.9, with IMGT germline references. Reads were filtered out if the reads had weak V/J assignments (E-value above 1e-6), no CDR3, stop codons, out-of-frame junctions, or ambiguous translated residues. V3J clonotypes were defined as sequences sharing an identical inferred V gene, J gene, and CDR3 amino acid sequence. To compute the percentage overlap between repertoires, the number of shared unique clonotypes was divided by the size of the smaller repertoire. Three approaches were used to assess repertoire richness: RTK rarefaction, the Chao1 estimator, and Recon v2.1 estimates of unobserved clonotypes. The clones in this table, taken by TCRdb from immuneACCESS, are in-frame only. Not every clone is retained; where verified, under half of the shortfall comes from an unresolved V gene, and the cause of the rest is unknown. That table supplies the V and J calls and clone size; D and trimming were determined from the DNA. The table for this sample lists 450,000 to 500,000 clones; roughly 80% of them were counted only once. Jointly, the top ten make up about 13% of the sample.

According to the germline V gene, CDR1 reads SGHRS and CDR2 reads YFSETQ. Spanning cysteine to phenylalanine, the CDR3 consists of 16 amino acids. Only CDR3 DNA is held: 48 bases, read in frame from base 1. Clipping removes 2 bases from V and 1 base from J, with 3 as the unmatched junction base count. The data are from a study of shared clonotypes between healthy human individuals (dated by TCRdb to about 2020). Background on the whole study: The cohort comprised two women and a few men aged 18 to 49 years. Leukapheresis yielded between about 0.85 and 9.5 billion PBMCs per donor. Different laboratories and diverse techniques were used to prepare libraries and sequence TCR repertoires, to increase sequencing depth and limit assay-specific biases. To estimate repertoire size and how much clonotype sharing occurs between individuals, the study deeply sequenced the blood TCR repertoires of roughly 5 healthy adults. What the work shows at the level of the full study, not this receptor alone: Because the study included a small number of donors, the genetic and exposure-history diversity represented was limited. Based on pairwise subsampling, the degree of clonotype sharing among donors was expected to be affected by sequencing depth. Only blood was sampled, and tissue TCR repertoires likely differ from those in blood.

Sequencing input: PBMCs. This receptor was obtained from a middle-aged woman in good health. Some clones in this sample may be carry-over from other donors' samples. The chain uses TRBV5-1 and TRBJ2-6, with TRBD1 identical over 7 junction bases. CDR3 sequence: CASSFSQGSGANVLTF. The base sequence is TGCGCCAGCAGCTTTTCACAGGGGTCTGGGGCCAACGTCCTGACTTTC.